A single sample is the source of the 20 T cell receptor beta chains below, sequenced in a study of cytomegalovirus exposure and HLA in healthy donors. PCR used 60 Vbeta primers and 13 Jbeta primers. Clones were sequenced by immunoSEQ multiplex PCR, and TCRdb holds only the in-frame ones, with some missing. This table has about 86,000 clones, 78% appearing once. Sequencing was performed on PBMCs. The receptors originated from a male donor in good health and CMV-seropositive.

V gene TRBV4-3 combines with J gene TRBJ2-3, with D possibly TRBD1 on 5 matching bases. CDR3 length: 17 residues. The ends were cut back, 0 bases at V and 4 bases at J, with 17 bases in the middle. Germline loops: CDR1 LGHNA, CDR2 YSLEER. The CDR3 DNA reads TGCGCCAGCAGCCAAGATAAGGGGCCGGTATTTGCAGATACGCAGTATTTT. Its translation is CASSQDKGPVFADTQYF.

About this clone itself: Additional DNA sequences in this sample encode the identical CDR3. CDR3 DNA: TGTGCCAGCAGGCTAGCGGGAGGGCCTCACGAGCAGTACTTC. It encodes CASRLAGGPHEQYF. The V gene is TRBV5-4, the J gene TRBJ2-7, with 12 bases matching TRBD2. Losses at the gene ends were 5 bases for V and 5 bases for J; bases not matched to a gene: 5. Germline-derived CDR1 and CDR2 are SGHNT and YYREEE (reference sequence). The CDR3 is made up of 14 amino acids.

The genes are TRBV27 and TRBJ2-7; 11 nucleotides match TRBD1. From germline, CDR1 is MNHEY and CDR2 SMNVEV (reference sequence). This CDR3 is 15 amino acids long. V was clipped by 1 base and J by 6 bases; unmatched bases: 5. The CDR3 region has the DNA TGTGCCAGCAGTTTATATGGACAGGGGGCCTTCGAGCAGTACTTC. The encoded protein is CASSLYGQGAFEQYF.

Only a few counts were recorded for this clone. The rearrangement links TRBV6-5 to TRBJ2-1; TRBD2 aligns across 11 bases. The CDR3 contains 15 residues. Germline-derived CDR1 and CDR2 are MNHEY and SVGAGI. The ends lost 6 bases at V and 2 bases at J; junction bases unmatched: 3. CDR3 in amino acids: CASRISGRAYNEQFF. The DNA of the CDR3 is TGTGCCAGCAGAATTAGCGGGAGGGCCTACAATGAGCAGTTCTTC.

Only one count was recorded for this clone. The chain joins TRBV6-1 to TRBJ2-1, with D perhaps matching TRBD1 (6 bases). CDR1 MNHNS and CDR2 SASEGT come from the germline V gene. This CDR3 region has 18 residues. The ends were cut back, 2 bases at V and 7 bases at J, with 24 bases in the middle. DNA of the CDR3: TGTGCCAGCAGTGAACGCGGCCTTGCAGGGGTGGATAGGAATGAGCAGTTCTTC. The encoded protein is CASSERGLAGVDRNEQFF.

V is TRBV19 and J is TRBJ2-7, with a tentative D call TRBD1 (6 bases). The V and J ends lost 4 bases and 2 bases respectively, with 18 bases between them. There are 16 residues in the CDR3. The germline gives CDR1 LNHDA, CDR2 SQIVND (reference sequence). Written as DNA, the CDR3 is TGTGCCAGTAGTACCCGAGGGACAATCGACCCCTACGAGCAGTACTTC. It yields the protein CASSTRGTIDPYEQYF. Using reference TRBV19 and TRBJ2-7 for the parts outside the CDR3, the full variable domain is DGGITQSPKYLFRKEGQNVTLSCEQNLNHDAMYWYRQDPGQGLRLIYYSQIVNDFQKGDIAEGYSVSREKKESFPLTVTSAQKNPTAFYLCASSTRGTIDPYEQYFGPGTRLTVT.

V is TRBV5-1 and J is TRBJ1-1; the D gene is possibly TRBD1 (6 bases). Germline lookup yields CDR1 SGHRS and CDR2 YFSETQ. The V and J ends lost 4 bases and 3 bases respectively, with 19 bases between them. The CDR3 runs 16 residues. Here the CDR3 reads CASSTTGQVVHTEAFF. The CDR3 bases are TGCGCCAGCAGCACTACGGGACAAGTCGTACACACTGAAGCTTTCTTT.

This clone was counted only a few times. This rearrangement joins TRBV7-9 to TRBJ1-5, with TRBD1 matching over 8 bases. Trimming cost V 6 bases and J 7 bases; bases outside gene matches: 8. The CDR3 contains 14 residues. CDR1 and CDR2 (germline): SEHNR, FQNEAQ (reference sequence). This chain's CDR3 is CASSSTGDRQPQHF. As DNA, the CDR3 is TGTGCCAGCAGTTCGACAGGGGATCGGCAGCCCCAGCATTTT.

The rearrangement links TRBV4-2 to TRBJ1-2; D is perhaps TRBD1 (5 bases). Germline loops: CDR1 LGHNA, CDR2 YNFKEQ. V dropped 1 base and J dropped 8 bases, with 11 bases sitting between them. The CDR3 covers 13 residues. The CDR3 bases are TGTGCCAGCAGCCAAGCGGGGGTAAGAGGCTACACCTTC. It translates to CASSQAGVRGYTF.

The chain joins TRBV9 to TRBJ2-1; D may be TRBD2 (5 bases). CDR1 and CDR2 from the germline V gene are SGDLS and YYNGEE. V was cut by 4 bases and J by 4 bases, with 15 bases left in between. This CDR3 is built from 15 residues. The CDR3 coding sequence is TGTGCCAGCAGCCCCCTCGAGCGGAGTTACAATGAGCAGTTCTTC. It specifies CASSPLERSYNEQFF.

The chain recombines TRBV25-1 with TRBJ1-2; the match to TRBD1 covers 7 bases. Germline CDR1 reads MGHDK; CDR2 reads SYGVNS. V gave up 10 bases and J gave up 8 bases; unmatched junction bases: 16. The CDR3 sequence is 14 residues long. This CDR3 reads CATQDRVSYRGYTF. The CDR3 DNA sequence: TGTGCCACGCAAGACAGGGTTTCGTATCGGGGCTACACCTTC.

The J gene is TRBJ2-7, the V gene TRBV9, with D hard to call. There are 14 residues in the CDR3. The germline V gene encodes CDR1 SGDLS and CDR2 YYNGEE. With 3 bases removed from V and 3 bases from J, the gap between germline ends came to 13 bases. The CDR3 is CASSAHALDYEQYF. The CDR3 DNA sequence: TGTGCCAGCAGCGCCCACGCCCTAGACTACGAGCAGTACTTC.

The CDR3 coding sequence is TGTGCCAGCAGCGTAAGCGGGTTTAGCACAGATACGCAGTATTTT. Protein: CASSVSGFSTDTQYF. V and J are TRBV9 and TRBJ2-3; D is perhaps TRBD2 (6 bases). The germline gives CDR1 SGDLS, CDR2 YYNGEE. This CDR3 has 15 residues. The ends were cut back, 1 base at V and 0 bases at J, with 9 bases in the middle.

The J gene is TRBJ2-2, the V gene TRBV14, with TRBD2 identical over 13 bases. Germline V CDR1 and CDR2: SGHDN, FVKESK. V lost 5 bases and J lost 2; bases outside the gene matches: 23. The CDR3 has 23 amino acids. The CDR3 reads CASSYSRYRVSLAGGGNTGELFF. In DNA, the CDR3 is TGTGCCAGCAGCTACTCGAGATACAGGGTATCACTAGCGGGAGGGGGCAACACCGGGGAGCTGTTTTTT.

The DNA for the CDR3 is TGCGCCAGCAGTGTAAGGAGTATTAAAGGTGGTGAGCAGTTCTTC. It encodes CASSVRSIKGGEQFF. V is TRBV10-2 and J is TRBJ2-1, with unresolved D. CDR3 size: 15 residues. CDR1 is WSHSY, CDR2 SAAADI, per germline. V dropped 4 bases and J dropped 9 bases, with 19 bases sitting between them.

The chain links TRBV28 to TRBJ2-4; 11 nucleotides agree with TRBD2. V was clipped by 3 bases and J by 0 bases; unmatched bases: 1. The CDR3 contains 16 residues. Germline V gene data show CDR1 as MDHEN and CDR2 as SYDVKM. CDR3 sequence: CASSFSGRGAKNIQYF. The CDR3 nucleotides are TGTGCCAGCAGTTTTAGCGGGAGGGGAGCCAAAAACATTCAGTACTTC.

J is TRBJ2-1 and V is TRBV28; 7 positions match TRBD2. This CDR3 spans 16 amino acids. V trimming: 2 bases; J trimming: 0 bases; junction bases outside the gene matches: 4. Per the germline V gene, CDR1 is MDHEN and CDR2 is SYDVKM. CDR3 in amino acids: CASSLPAGPSYNEQFF. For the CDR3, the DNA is TGTGCCAGCAGTTTACCAGCGGGGCCCTCCTACAATGAGCAGTTCTTC. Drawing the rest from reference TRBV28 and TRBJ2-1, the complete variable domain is DVKVTQSSRYLVKRTGEKVFLECVQDMDHENMFWYRQDPGLGLRLIYFSYDVKMKEKGDIPEGYSVSREKKERFSLILESASTNQTSMYLCASSLPAGPSYNEQFFGPGTRLTVL.

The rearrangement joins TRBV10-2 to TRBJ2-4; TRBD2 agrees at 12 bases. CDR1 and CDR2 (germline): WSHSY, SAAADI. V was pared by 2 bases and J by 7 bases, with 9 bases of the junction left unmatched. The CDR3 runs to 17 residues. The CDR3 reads CASSEPPTSGSFNIQYF. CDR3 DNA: TGCGCCAGCAGTGAGCCGCCGACTAGCGGGAGTTTTAACATTCAGTACTTC.

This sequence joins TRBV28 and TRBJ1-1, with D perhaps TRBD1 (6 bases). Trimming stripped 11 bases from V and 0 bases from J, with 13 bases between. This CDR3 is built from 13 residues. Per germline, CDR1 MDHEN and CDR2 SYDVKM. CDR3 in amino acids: CAGTGTLNTEAFF. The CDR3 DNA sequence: TGTGCCGGGACCGGGACATTGAACACTGAAGCTTTCTTT. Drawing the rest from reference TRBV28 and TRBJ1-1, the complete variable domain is DVKVTQSSRYLVKRTGEKVFLECVQDMDHENMFWYRQDPGLGLRLIYFSYDVKMKEKGDIPEGYSVSREKKERFSLILESASTNQTSMYLCAGTGTLNTEAFFGQGTRLTVV.

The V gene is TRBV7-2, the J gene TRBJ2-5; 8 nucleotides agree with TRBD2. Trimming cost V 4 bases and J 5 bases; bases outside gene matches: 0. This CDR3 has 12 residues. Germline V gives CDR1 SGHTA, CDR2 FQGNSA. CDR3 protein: CASSSGGETQYF. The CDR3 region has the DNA TGTGCCAGCAGCTCGGGGGGGGAGACCCAGTACTTC.